A selection of T cell receptor beta chains follows, all from one sample in a study of cytomegalovirus exposure and HLA in healthy donors. Sequencing used immunoSEQ multiplex PCR; TCRdb keeps in-frame clones, though not all of them. The sample has 70,000 to 90,000 clones, 75% seen once; the top ten hold 2% to 2.5%. The sample comprised PBMCs. The receptors come from a man aged 35 to 55 in good health and CMV-seronegative. Each CDR3 is given with its conserved first and last residue. D genes are given only for firm matches. Size tells how often a clone was seen (once, few, many) or the class of an expanded clone, and some rows leave it out.

j_gene: TRBJ1-2
d_gene: .
v_gene: TRBV27
abundance: few
CDR3aa: CASSSTGFYGYTF
CDR3nt: TGTGCCAGCAGTTCTACAGGGTTCTATGGCTACACCTTC

j_gene: TRBJ2-1
d_gene: TRBD2
v_gene: TRBV25-1
abundance: .
CDR3aa: CASSGPSGGPHNEQFF
CDR3nt: TGTGCCAGCAGTGGCCCTAGCGGGGGGCCCCACAATGAGCAGTTCTTC

j_gene: TRBJ2-7
d_gene: TRBD1
v_gene: TRBV5-4
abundance: .
CDR3aa: CASSLGDRAYEQYF
CDR3nt: TGTGCCAGCAGCTTAGGGGACAGGGCCTACGAGCAGTACTTC

j_gene: TRBJ2-5
d_gene: TRBD1
v_gene: TRBV30
abundance: .
CDR3aa: CAWSGDRAFQETQYF
CDR3nt: TGTGCCTGGAGTGGGGACAGGGCTTTTCAAGAGACCCAGTACTTC

j_gene: TRBJ1-3
d_gene: .
v_gene: TRBV19
abundance: .
CDR3aa: CASNLHATAGNTIYF
CDR3nt: TGTGCCAGTAATTTACACGCGACAGCTGGAAACACCATATATTTT

j_gene: TRBJ2-7
d_gene: .
v_gene: TRBV10-3
abundance: .
CDR3aa: CAISEGEGPYEQYF
CDR3nt: TGTGCCATCAGCGAGGGGGAGGGGCCCTACGAGCAGTACTTC

j_gene: TRBJ1-5
d_gene: TRBD1
v_gene: TRBV2
abundance: .
CDR3aa: CASRGGDRPIEAQHF
CDR3nt: TGTGCCAGCAGGGGAGGGGACAGGCCGATAGAGGCCCAGCATTTT

j_gene: TRBJ2-5
d_gene: .
v_gene: TRBV7-3
abundance: .
CDR3aa: CASSGGGETQYF
CDR3nt: TGTGCCAGCAGCGGGGGAGGAGAGACCCAGTACTTC

j_gene: TRBJ2-2
d_gene: TRBD2
v_gene: TRBV4-2
abundance: .
CDR3aa: CASSSSRGDTGELFF
CDR3nt: TGTGCCAGCAGCTCCTCTCGGGGGGACACCGGGGAGCTGTTTTTT

j_gene: TRBJ2-7
d_gene: TRBD1
v_gene: TRBV30
abundance: .
CDR3aa: CAWGQGPSEQYF
CDR3nt: TGTGCCTGGGGACAGGGTCCATCCGAGCAGTACTTC

j_gene: TRBJ1-5
d_gene: .
v_gene: TRBV5-6
abundance: few
CDR3aa: CASSGPGLRVSNQPQHF
CDR3nt: TGTGCCAGCAGCGGGCCGGGACTGAGAGTTAGCAATCAGCCCCAGCATTTT

j_gene: TRBJ2-7
d_gene: TRBD1
v_gene: TRBV14
abundance: .
CDR3aa: CASSQETGSLSEQYF
CDR3nt: TGTGCCAGCAGCCAAGAGACAGGGAGCCTCTCCGAGCAGTACTTC

j_gene: TRBJ1-5
d_gene: .
v_gene: TRBV28
abundance: .
CDR3aa: CASIGWDIYSNQPQHF
CDR3nt: TGTGCCAGCATTGGCTGGGACATCTATAGCAATCAGCCCCAGCATTTT

j_gene: TRBJ1-6
d_gene: .
v_gene: TRBV4-1
abundance: .
CDR3aa: CASSQFTPYSPLHF
CDR3nt: TGCGCCAGCAGCCAGTTCACACCTTATTCACCCCTCCACTTT

j_gene: TRBJ2-5
d_gene: TRBD2
v_gene: TRBV9
abundance: .
CDR3aa: CASSVTAGGFETQYF
CDR3nt: TGTGCCAGCAGCGTTACGGCGGGGGGCTTTGAGACCCAGTACTTC

j_gene: TRBJ1-2
d_gene: .
v_gene: TRBV6-6
abundance: .
CDR3aa: CASSYSTGFDGYTF
CDR3nt: TGTGCCAGCAGTTACTCGACGGGTTTCGATGGCTACACCTTC

j_gene: TRBJ2-7
d_gene: .
v_gene: TRBV2
abundance: once
CDR3aa: CASSLKTYEQYF
CDR3nt: TGTGCCAGCAGCCTAAAGACCTACGAGCAGTACTTC

j_gene: TRBJ1-1
d_gene: TRBD1
v_gene: TRBV7-6
abundance: .
CDR3aa: CASSRPGGAGTEAFF
CDR3nt: TGTGCCAGCAGCAGACCAGGGGGCGCGGGCACTGAAGCTTTCTTT

j_gene: TRBJ1-1
d_gene: TRBD1
v_gene: TRBV18
abundance: .
CDR3aa: CASSRRTGENTEAFF
CDR3nt: TGTGCCAGCTCACGACGGACAGGGGAGAACACTGAAGCTTTCTTT

j_gene: TRBJ1-6
d_gene: .
v_gene: TRBV19
abundance: .
CDR3aa: CASSIRRGSSYNSPLHF
CDR3nt: TGTGCCAGTAGTATACGACGGGGTAGCTCCTATAATTCACCCCTCCACTTT

j_gene: TRBJ1-2
d_gene: TRBD1
v_gene: TRBV30
abundance: .
CDR3aa: CAWNRGQGIYGYTF
CDR3nt: TGTGCCTGGAATAGGGGACAGGGAATCTATGGCTACACCTTC

j_gene: TRBJ2-3
d_gene: .
v_gene: TRBV6-6
abundance: .
CDR3aa: CASSSRYTQYF
CDR3nt: TGTGCCAGCAGTTCACGGTATACGCAGTATTTT

j_gene: TRBJ1-1
d_gene: .
v_gene: TRBV19
abundance: .
CDR3aa: CASSSNSENTEAFF
CDR3nt: TGTGCCAGTAGTTCGAACAGTGAGAACACTGAAGCTTTCTTT

j_gene: TRBJ1-4
d_gene: .
v_gene: TRBV19
abundance: .
CDR3aa: CASSIGGFRDEKLFF
CDR3nt: TGTGCCAGTAGTATAGGCGGCTTCCGAGATGAAAAACTGTTTTTT

j_gene: TRBJ1-1
d_gene: TRBD1
v_gene: TRBV19
abundance: .
CDR3aa: CASSFGTGGEEAFF
CDR3nt: TGTGCCAGTAGTTTTGGGACAGGGGGCGAGGAGGCTTTCTTT

j_gene: TRBJ1-5
d_gene: TRBD1
v_gene: TRBV28
abundance: few
CDR3aa: CASRNRGGHQPQHF
CDR3nt: TGTGCCAGCAGAAACAGGGGCGGTCATCAGCCCCAGCATTTT

j_gene: TRBJ2-6
d_gene: TRBD2
v_gene: TRBV10-3
abundance: .
CDR3aa: CANGGTLSGANVLTF
CDR3nt: TGTGCCAACGGGGGGACCCTCTCTGGGGCCAACGTCCTGACTTTC

j_gene: TRBJ2-4
d_gene: TRBD2
v_gene: TRBV13
abundance: .
CDR3aa: CASSYPPGGNIQYF
CDR3nt: TGTGCCAGCAGCTACCCTCCGGGAGGGAACATTCAGTACTTC

j_gene: TRBJ2-1
d_gene: .
v_gene: TRBV28
abundance: .
CDR3aa: CASSPRRDEQFF
CDR3nt: TGTGCCAGCAGCCCACGGAGGGATGAGCAGTTCTTC

j_gene: TRBJ2-7
d_gene: .
v_gene: TRBV28
abundance: .
CDR3aa: CASSLGSAIYEQYF
CDR3nt: TGTGCCAGCAGTCTCGGGAGCGCAATCTACGAGCAGTACTTC

j_gene: TRBJ1-2
d_gene: .
v_gene: TRBV29-1
abundance: .
CDR3aa: CSVVSGYGYTF
CDR3nt: TGCAGCGTTGTTTCAGGGTATGGCTACACCTTC

j_gene: TRBJ2-7
d_gene: .
v_gene: TRBV20-1
abundance: .
CDR3aa: CSASREQYF
CDR3nt: TGCAGTGCTAGTCGCGAGCAGTACTTC

j_gene: TRBJ1-5
d_gene: .
v_gene: TRBV19
abundance: few
CDR3aa: CASGRPQHF
CDR3nt: TGTGCCAGTGGGCGGCCCCAGCATTTT

j_gene: TRBJ2-7
d_gene: TRBD1
v_gene: TRBV4-1
abundance: many
CDR3aa: CASSPKGSTGTYEQYF
CDR3nt: TGCGCCAGCAGCCCGAAGGGGTCGACAGGGACCTACGAGCAGTACTTC

j_gene: TRBJ1-4
d_gene: .
v_gene: TRBV7-9
abundance: .
CDR3aa: CASSFRGDIEKLFF
CDR3nt: TGTGCCAGCAGCTTCAGGGGTGATATCGAAAAACTGTTTTTT

j_gene: TRBJ2-7
d_gene: TRBD1
v_gene: TRBV7-3
abundance: once
CDR3aa: CASRPAGTATYEQYF
CDR3nt: TGTGCCAGCAGGCCGGCCGGGACAGCAACCTACGAGCAGTACTTC

j_gene: TRBJ2-1
d_gene: .
v_gene: TRBV7-8
abundance: .
CDR3aa: CASSPRVGLGSYNEQFF
CDR3nt: TGTGCCAGCAGCCCCCGGGTAGGATTAGGCTCCTACAATGAGCAGTTCTTC

j_gene: TRBJ1-4
d_gene: TRBD1
v_gene: TRBV7-9
abundance: .
CDR3aa: CASSKGQGATNEKLFF
CDR3nt: TGTGCCAGCAGCAAGGGACAGGGGGCAACTAATGAAAAACTGTTTTTT

j_gene: TRBJ2-7
d_gene: .
v_gene: TRBV27
abundance: .
CDR3aa: CASSRESRYYEQYF
CDR3nt: TGTGCCAGCAGTCGGGAGTCCAGGTACTACGAGCAGTACTTC

j_gene: TRBJ1-3
d_gene: .
v_gene: TRBV4-1
abundance: once
CDR3aa: CASTSREGGRGNTIYF
CDR3nt: TGCGCCAGCACCTCAAGGGAGGGGGGACGCGGGAACACCATATATTTT

j_gene: TRBJ2-1
d_gene: .
v_gene: TRBV28
abundance: once
CDR3aa: CASSFVQGNEQFF
CDR3nt: TGTGCCAGCAGTTTCGTGCAGGGCAATGAGCAGTTCTTC

j_gene: TRBJ1-4
d_gene: .
v_gene: TRBV28
abundance: once
CDR3aa: CASSAGANEKLFF
CDR3nt: TGTGCCAGCAGCGCCGGTGCGAATGAAAAACTGTTTTTT

j_gene: TRBJ1-1
d_gene: .
v_gene: TRBV7-9
abundance: .
CDR3aa: CASSSSYGEAFF
CDR3nt: TGTGCCAGCAGCTCCTCTTACGGTGAAGCTTTCTTT

j_gene: TRBJ2-1
d_gene: .
v_gene: TRBV28
abundance: .
CDR3aa: CASRAGFEQFF
CDR3nt: TGTGCCAGCAGGGCAGGGTTTGAGCAGTTCTTC

j_gene: TRBJ2-1
d_gene: .
v_gene: TRBV20-1
abundance: .
CDR3aa: CSARSINEQFF
CDR3nt: TGCAGTGCTAGATCTATCAATGAGCAGTTCTTC

j_gene: TRBJ1-5
d_gene: TRBD1
v_gene: TRBV11-2
abundance: .
CDR3aa: CASSSTGGGQPQHF
CDR3nt: TGTGCCAGCAGCTCGACAGGGGGCGGGCAGCCCCAGCATTTT

j_gene: TRBJ1-1
d_gene: TRBD1
v_gene: TRBV2
abundance: few
CDR3aa: CASRGTVTEAFF
CDR3nt: TGTGCCAGCAGAGGGACAGTCACTGAAGCTTTCTTT

j_gene: TRBJ2-7
d_gene: TRBD1
v_gene: TRBV2
abundance: .
CDR3aa: CASTIDRGLSSYEQYF
CDR3nt: TGTGCCAGCACCATAGACAGGGGGCTAAGCTCCTACGAGCAGTACTTC

j_gene: TRBJ1-4
d_gene: .
v_gene: TRBV6-5
abundance: .
CDR3aa: CASSYSGAFNEKLFF
CDR3nt: TGTGCCAGCAGTTACTCGGGGGCCTTTAATGAAAAACTGTTTTTT

j_gene: TRBJ1-1
d_gene: .
v_gene: TRBV7-3
abundance: .
CDR3aa: CASSLSVGGQESAFF
CDR3nt: TGTGCCAGCAGCTTAAGTGTGGGGGGGCAGGAGTCAGCTTTCTTT

j_gene: TRBJ2-7
d_gene: .
v_gene: TRBV5-1
abundance: few
CDR3aa: CASSIQDYEQYF
CDR3nt: TGCGCCAGCAGCATACAGGACTACGAGCAGTACTTC